This TCR beta chain stems from a study of technical replicates of blood from a handful of donors. The table came from immunoSEQ multiplex PCR; TCRdb's copy has only in-frame clones and leaves some out. The repertoire includes fewer than 100,000 clones, about 89% of them detected once, and 0.35% to 0.45% sits in the top ten. CDR1 is SGHNT and CDR2 is YENEEA in the germline V gene. V dropped 4 bases and J dropped 2; count of bases not matched to a gene: 10. This CDR3 spans 17 amino acids. The sequence was obtained from a human donor in good health. The chain carries TRBV11-3 and TRBJ2-7; 11 positions agree with TRBD2. The sample consisted of T cells isolated from PBMCs. The CDR3 DNA reads TGTGCCAGCAGCTCCGCCTTTAGCGGGAGGGCCCCCTACGAGCAGTACTTC. As protein: CASSSAFSGRAPYEQYF.